This TCR beta chain was recorded in a study of cytomegalovirus exposure and HLA in healthy donors. About the research overall: In an earlier analysis, approximately 120 million unique TCR beta sequences were found from 150 million to 200 million T cells. Regarding the study as a whole: TCR beta chains numbering some 150 were designated cytomegalovirus-associated. Relative to equally common others, HLA-associated TCR beta chains showed greater clonal expansion in a later analysis. Excluded were some V segments that proved indistinguishable, including TRBV6-2 and TRBV6-3.

The CDR3 loop spans 18 amino acids. With 4 bases removed from V and 0 bases from J, the gap between germline ends came to 19 bases. Germline loops: CDR1 SGHRS, CDR2 YFSETQ. A multiplex PCR was run with 60 Vbeta primers and 13 Jbeta primers. Sequencing used immunoSEQ multiplex PCR; TCRdb keeps in-frame clones, though not all of them. The sample consists of under 200,000 clones, 75% to 85% of them appearing once. In regard to this clone: Its antigen remains unidentified.

The chain is built from TRBV5-1 and TRBJ2-2; a weak D match, TRBD1 (6 bases). The receptor was derived from a woman in her 50s in good health and CMV-seronegative. Sequenced input: PBMCs. The CDR3 region has the DNA TGCGCCAGCAGCCGATCGATAGGACAGCTCGCGAACACCGGGGAGCTGTTTTTT. Its protein is CASSRSIGQLANTGELFF.